What follows describes a single T cell receptor beta chain. Roughly 0.5 to 1 ug RNA was reverse transcribed with random hexamers. TCRdb processed the immunoSEQ multiplex PCR reads anew with MiXCR; each CDR3 protein has one entry. The sample lists around 150,000 distinct CDR3 sequences; around 94% were seen once. This entry comes from a study of CD8 T cells in Susac syndrome. Sequenced input: CD4+ T cells from PBMCs. The TCR comes from a human donor in good health.

CDR3 residues: CASSKPPVTTGYTF. The CDR3 DNA reads as TGTGCCAGCAGCAAGCCTCCAGTAACTACTGGCTACACCTTC. The chain combines TRBV7-9 with TRBJ1-2; D call uncertain. The CDR3 has 14 amino acids. The V gene lost 5 bases and the J gene lost 7 bases, with 17 bases spanning the gap. Germline loops: CDR1 SEHNR, CDR2 FQNEAQ (reference sequence).